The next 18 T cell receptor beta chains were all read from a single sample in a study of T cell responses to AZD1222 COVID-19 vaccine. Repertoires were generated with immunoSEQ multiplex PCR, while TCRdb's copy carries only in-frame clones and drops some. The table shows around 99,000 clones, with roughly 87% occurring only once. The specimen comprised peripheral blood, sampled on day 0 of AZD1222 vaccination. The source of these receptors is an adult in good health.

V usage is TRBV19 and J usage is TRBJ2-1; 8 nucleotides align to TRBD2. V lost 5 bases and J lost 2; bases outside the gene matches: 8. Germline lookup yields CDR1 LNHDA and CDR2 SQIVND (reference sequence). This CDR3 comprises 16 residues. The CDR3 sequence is CASSAPGLGAYNEQFF. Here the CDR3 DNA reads TGTGCCAGTAGTGCCCCGGGACTAGGTGCCTACAATGAGCAGTTCTTC.

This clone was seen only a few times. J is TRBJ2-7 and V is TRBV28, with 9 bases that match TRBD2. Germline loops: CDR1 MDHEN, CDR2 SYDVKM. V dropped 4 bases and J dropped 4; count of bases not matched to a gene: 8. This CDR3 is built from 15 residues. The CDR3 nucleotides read TGTGCCAGCAGTTCCCTAGGGACTAGCAGGTACGAGCAGTACTTC. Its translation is CASSSLGTSRYEQYF.

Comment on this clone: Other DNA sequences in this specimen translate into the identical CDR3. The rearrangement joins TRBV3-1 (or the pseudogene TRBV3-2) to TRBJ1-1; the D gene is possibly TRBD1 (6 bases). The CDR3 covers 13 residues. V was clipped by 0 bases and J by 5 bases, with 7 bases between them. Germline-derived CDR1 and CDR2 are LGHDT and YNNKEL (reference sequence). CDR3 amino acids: CASSQDRGTEAFF. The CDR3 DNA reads TGTGCCAGCAGCCAAGACAGGGGAACTGAAGCTTTCTTT.

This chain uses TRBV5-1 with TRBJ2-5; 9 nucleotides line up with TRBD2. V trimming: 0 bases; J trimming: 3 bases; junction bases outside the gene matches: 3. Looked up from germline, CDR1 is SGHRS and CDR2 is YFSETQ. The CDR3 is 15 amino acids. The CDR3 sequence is CASSLGQRGEETQYF. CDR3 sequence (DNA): TGCGCCAGCAGCTTGGGACAGCGGGGGGAAGAGACCCAGTACTTC.

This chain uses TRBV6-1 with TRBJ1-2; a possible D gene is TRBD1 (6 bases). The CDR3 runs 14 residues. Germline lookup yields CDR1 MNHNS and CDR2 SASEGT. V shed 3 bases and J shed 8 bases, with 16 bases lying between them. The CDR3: CASSEGQQMGGYTF. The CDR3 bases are TGTGCCAGCAGTGAGGGACAACAGATGGGGGGCTACACCTTC.

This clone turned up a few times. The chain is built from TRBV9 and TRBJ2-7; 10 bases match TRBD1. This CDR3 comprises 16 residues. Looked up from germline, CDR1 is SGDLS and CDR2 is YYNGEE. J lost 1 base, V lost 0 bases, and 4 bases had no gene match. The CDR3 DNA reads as TGTGCCAGCAGCGTAGGGGACAGGGGTCTGTCCTACGAGCAGTACTTC. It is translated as CASSVGDRGLSYEQYF. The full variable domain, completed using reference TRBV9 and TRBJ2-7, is DSGVTQTPKHLITATGQRVTLRCSPRSGDLSVYWYQQSLDQGLQFLIQYYNGEERAKGNILERFSAQQFPDLHSELNLSSLELGDSALYFCASSVGDRGLSYEQYFGPGTRLTVT.

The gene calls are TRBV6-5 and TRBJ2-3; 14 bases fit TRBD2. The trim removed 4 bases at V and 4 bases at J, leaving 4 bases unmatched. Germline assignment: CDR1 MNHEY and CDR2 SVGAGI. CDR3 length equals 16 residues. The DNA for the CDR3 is TGTGCCAGCAGTTCCCGACTAGCGGGGGGGCCAGATACGCAGTATTTT. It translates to CASSSRLAGGPDTQYF.

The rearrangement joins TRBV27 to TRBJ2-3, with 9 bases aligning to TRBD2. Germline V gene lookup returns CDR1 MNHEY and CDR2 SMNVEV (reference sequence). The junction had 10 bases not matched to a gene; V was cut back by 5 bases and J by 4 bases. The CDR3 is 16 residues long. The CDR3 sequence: CASSIISGSRADTQYF. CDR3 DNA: TGTGCCAGCAGTATAATTAGCGGGAGCCGGGCAGATACGCAGTATTTT.

For the CDR3, the DNA is TGTGCCAGCAGTTTGGGGACAGGGGGAGAGCAGTACTTC. Translating gives CASSLGTGGEQYF. The genes are TRBV27 and TRBJ2-7, with 11 bases fitting TRBD1. V gave up 3 bases and J gave up 7 bases; unmatched junction bases: 2. This CDR3 has 13 amino acids. Germline-derived CDR1 and CDR2 are MNHEY and SMNVEV (reference sequence).

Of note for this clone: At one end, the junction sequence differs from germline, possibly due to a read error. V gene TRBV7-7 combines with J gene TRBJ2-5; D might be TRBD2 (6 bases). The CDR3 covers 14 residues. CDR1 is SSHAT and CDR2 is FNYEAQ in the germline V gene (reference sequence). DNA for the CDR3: TGTGCTAGCAGCGTGTTGGGGGGAGGAGAGACCCAGTACTTC. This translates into CASSVLGGGETQYF. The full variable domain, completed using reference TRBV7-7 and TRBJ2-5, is GAGVSQSPRYKVTKRGQDVTLRCDPISSHATLYWYQQALGQGPEFLTYFNYEAQPDKSGLPSDRFSAERPEGSISTLTIQRTEQRDSAMYRCASSVLGGGETQYFGPGTRLLVL.

DNA for the CDR3: TGTGCCAGCTCACCTAGTGGCGGGGACACTGAAGCTTTCTTT. Protein product: CASSPSGGDTEAFF. V is TRBV18 and J is TRBJ1-1; D gene uncertain. CDR3 length: 14 residues. Germline assignment: CDR1 KGHSH and CDR2 LQKENI. Trimming shortened V by 3 bases and J by 3 bases, and 11 bases separated the two germline ends.

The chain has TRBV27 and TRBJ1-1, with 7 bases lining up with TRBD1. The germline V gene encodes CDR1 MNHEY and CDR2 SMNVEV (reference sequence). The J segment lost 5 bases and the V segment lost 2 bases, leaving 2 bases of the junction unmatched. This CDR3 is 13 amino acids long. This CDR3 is CASSLKDRTEAFF. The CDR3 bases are TGTGCCAGCAGTTTAAAGGACAGGACTGAAGCTTTCTTT.

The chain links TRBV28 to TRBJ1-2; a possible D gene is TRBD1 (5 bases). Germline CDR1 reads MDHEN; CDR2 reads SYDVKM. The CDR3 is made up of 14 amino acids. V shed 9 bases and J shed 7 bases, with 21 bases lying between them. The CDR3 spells CASKLRGKEGGYTF. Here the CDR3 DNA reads TGTGCCAGTAAACTGCGGGGGAAGGAGGGTGGCTACACCTTC.

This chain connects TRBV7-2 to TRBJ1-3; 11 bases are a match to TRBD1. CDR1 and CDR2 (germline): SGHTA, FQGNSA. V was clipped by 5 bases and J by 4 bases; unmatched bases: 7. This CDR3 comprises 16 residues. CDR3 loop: CASSRWGQGEGNTIYF. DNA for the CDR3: TGTGCCAGCAGCCGTTGGGGACAGGGGGAAGGAAACACCATATATTTT.

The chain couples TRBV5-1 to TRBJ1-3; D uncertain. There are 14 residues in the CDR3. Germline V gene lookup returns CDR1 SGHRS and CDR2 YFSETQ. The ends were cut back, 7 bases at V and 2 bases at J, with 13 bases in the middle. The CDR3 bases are TGCGCCAGCTCCTCGACCTTTGCTGGAAACACCATATATTTT. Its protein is CASSSTFAGNTIYF.

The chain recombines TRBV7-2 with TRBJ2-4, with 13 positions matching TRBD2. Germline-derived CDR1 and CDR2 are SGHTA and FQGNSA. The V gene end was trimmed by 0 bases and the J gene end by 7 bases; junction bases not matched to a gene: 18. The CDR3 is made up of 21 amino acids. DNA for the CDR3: TGTGCCAGCAGCTTAGCGGGGTCGACTAGCGGGGGGCCAGGATATGGGAACATTCAGTACTTC. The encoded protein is CASSLAGSTSGGPGYGNIQYF.

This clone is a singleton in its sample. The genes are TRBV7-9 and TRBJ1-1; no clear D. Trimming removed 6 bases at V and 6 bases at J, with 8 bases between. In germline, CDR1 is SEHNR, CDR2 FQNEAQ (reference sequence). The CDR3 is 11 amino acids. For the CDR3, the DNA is TGTGCCAGCAGTCCGAATTCTGAAGCTTTCTTT. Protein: CASSPNSEAFF. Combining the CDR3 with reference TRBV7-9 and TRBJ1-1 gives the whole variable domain DTGVSQNPRHKITKRGQNVTFRCDPISEHNRLYWYRQTLGQGPEFLTYFQNEAQLEKSRLLSDRFSAERPKGSFSTLEIQRTEQGDSAMYLCASSPNSEAFFGQGTRLTVV.

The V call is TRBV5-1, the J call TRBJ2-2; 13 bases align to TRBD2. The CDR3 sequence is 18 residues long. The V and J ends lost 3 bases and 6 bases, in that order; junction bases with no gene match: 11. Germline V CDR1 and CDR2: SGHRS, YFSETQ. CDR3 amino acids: CASSSTGTSGAFAGELFF. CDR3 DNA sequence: TGCGCCAGCAGCTCGACTGGGACTAGCGGGGCCTTCGCCGGGGAGCTGTTTTTT.